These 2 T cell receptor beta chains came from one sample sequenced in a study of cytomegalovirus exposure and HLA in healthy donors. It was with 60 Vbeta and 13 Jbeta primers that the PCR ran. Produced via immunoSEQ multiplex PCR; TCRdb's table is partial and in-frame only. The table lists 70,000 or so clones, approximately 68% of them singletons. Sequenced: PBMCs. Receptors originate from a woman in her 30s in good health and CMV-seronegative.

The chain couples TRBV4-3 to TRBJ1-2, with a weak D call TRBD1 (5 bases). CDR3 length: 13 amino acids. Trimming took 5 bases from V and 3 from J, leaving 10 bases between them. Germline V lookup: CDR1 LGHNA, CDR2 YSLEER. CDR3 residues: CASSSDSYYGYTF. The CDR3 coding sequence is TGCGCCAGCAGCTCAGACAGCTACTATGGCTACACCTTC.

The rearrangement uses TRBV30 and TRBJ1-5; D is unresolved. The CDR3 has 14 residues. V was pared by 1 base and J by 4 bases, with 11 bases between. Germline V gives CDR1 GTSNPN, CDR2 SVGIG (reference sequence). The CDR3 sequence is CAWSEFGGNQPQHF. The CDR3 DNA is TGTGCCTGGAGTGAATTCGGAGGAAATCAGCCCCAGCATTTT.